The 14 T cell receptor beta chains listed next were all sequenced from one sample in a study of blood T cell repertoires in COVID-19. Libraries were prepared by immunoSEQ multiplex PCR; TCRdb keeps only in-frame clonotypes and omits some of them. This sample has about 180,000 clones, with 90% found just once. The sample consisted of peripheral blood. Receptors originate from a man over 45 with acute or convalescent COVID-19.

The rearrangement uses TRBV24-1 and TRBJ1-2; 11 nucleotides line up with TRBD1. The CDR3 covers 16 residues. Germline CDR1 and CDR2: KGHDR and SFDVKD. V dropped 1 base and J dropped 5; count of bases not matched to a gene: 5. CDR3 region: CATSDLGTGGFYGYTF. For the CDR3, the DNA is TGTGCCACCAGTGATTTAGGGACAGGGGGATTTTATGGCTACACCTTC.

This chain links TRBV6-5 with TRBJ1-6; TRBD1 is a possible D gene (6 bases). V gave up 6 bases and J gave up 7 bases, with 13 bases separating them. The germline V gene encodes CDR1 MNHEY and CDR2 SVGAGI. This CDR3 spans 14 amino acids. Here the CDR3 reads CASSSGVGNSPLHF. CDR3 in DNA: TGTGCCAGCAGCTCAGGGGTTGGAAATTCACCCCTCCACTTT.

This clone was seen just once. This sequence joins TRBV19 and TRBJ2-1, with 7 bases that match TRBD2. In germline, CDR1 is LNHDA, CDR2 SQIVND (reference sequence). The trim removed 5 bases at V and 3 bases at J, leaving 4 bases unmatched. This CDR3 contains 14 residues. The CDR3 bases are TGTGCCAGTAGTGGGCTAGCGGTCTACAATGAGCAGTTCTTC. Encoded protein: CASSGLAVYNEQFF. The complete variable domain, with remaining parts taken from reference TRBV19 and TRBJ2-1, reads DGGITQSPKYLFRKEGQNVTLSCEQNLNHDAMYWYRQDPGQGLRLIYYSQIVNDFQKGDIAEGYSVSREKKESFPLTVTSAQKNPTAFYLCASSGLAVYNEQFFGPGTRLTVL.

The rearrangement uses TRBV6-5 and TRBJ2-7; 11 nucleotides agree with TRBD1. Germline V lookup: CDR1 MNHEY, CDR2 SVGAGI. Trimming at V came to 6 bases and at J to 0 bases, leaving 4 bases not matched to a gene. CDR3 length: 15 amino acids. DNA of the CDR3: TGTGCCAGCAGGTCAGGACAGGGGGCCTCCTACGAGCAGTACTTC. Translated: CASRSGQGASYEQYF.

This chain joins TRBV6-1 and TRBJ2-7; TRBD1 agrees at 8 bases. CDR1 is MNHNS, CDR2 SASEGT, per germline. The J segment lost 6 bases and the V segment lost 0 bases, leaving 7 bases of the junction unmatched. The CDR3 totals 15 residues. CDR3 protein: CASSEAAGGTSEQYF. The DNA for the CDR3 is TGTGCCAGCAGTGAAGCCGCAGGGGGCACAAGCGAGCAGTACTTC.

V gene TRBV19 combines with J gene TRBJ1-4; 8 bases match TRBD1. Germline V gene lookup returns CDR1 LNHDA and CDR2 SQIVND (reference sequence). CDR3 length: 18 residues. The J segment lost 4 bases and the V segment lost 3 bases, leaving 13 bases of the junction unmatched. CDR3 DNA sequence: TGTGCCAGTAGTATTAACAGGGGGGCCACGGATGGTAATGAAAAACTGTTTTTT. It translates to CASSINRGATDGNEKLFF.

The chain uses TRBV11-2 and TRBJ2-1; 8 positions agree with TRBD2. The V gene end was trimmed by 1 base and the J gene end by 3 bases; junction bases not matched to a gene: 2. In germline, CDR1 is SGHAT, CDR2 FQNNGV. The CDR3 totals 15 residues. CDR3 loop: CASSLGLAGYNEQFF. For the CDR3, the DNA is TGTGCCAGCAGCTTAGGCCTAGCGGGCTACAATGAGCAGTTCTTC.

The gene calls are TRBV18 and TRBJ1-2; 9 nucleotides agree with TRBD1. The CDR3 spans 15 residues. Germline loops: CDR1 KGHSH, CDR2 LQKENI. J was trimmed by 8 bases and V by 8 bases; bases with no gene match: 15. CDR3 protein: CASRSRGQGNFGYTF. For the CDR3, the DNA is TGTGCCAGCCGCAGCCGGGGACAGGGAAACTTCGGCTACACCTTC. The full variable domain, with the rest looked up from reference TRBV18 and TRBJ1-2, is NAGVMQNPRHLVRRRGQEARLRCSPMKGHSHVYWYRQLPEEGLKFMVYLQKENIIDESGMPKERFSAEFPKEGPSILRIQQVVRGDSAAYFCASRSRGQGNFGYTFGSGTRLTVV.

This sequence joins TRBV18 and TRBJ1-2; TRBD1 matches 7 bases. The CDR3 contains 13 residues. The V segment lost 4 bases and the J segment 2 bases; nucleotides outside the gene matches: 1. CDR1 and CDR2 (germline): KGHSH, LQKENI. CDR3 residues: CASSRGQNYGYTF. CDR3 nucleotide sequence: TGTGCCAGCTCACGGGGACAGAACTATGGCTACACCTTC.

The rearrangement uses TRBV19 and TRBJ1-1, with TRBD1 as a possible D gene (5 bases). CDR3 length equals 11 residues. With 7 bases removed from V and 10 bases from J, the gap between germline ends came to 13 bases. Per the germline V gene, CDR1 is LNHDA and CDR2 is SQIVND (reference sequence). For the CDR3, the DNA is TGTGCCAGTATCAGGGAGGCGCGAGCTTTCTTT. The encoded protein is CASIREARAFF.

The chain employs TRBV9 and TRBJ2-1; the D gene is possibly TRBD2 (6 bases). CDR1 SGDLS and CDR2 YYNGEE come from the germline V gene. V lost 0 bases and J lost 6, with 10 bases in between. This CDR3 contains 14 residues. CDR3 sequence reads: CASSVGRGSNEQFF. The CDR3 region has the DNA TGTGCCAGCAGCGTAGGGCGGGGATCCAATGAGCAGTTCTTC.

CDR3 nucleotide sequence: TGTGCCAGCAGTTTACTCCCCGGGACAGGGCCCTACGAGCAGTACTTC. The encoded protein is CASSLLPGTGPYEQYF. The chain recombines TRBV28 with TRBJ2-7, with 9 nucleotides matching TRBD1. The CDR3 extends over 16 amino acids. After removal of 2 bases from V and 2 bases from J, the junction contained 7 bases not matched to a gene. Germline V gives CDR1 MDHEN, CDR2 SYDVKM.

The gene calls are TRBV10-3 and TRBJ1-1, with D possibly TRBD1 on 5 matching bases. V was shortened by 7 bases and J by 3 bases, with 12 bases between the two germline ends. Germline V CDR1 and CDR2: ENHRY, SYGVKD. The CDR3 has 13 amino acids. Written as DNA, the CDR3 is TGTGCCATCAAATTGGGAGGGGACACTGAAGCTTTCTTT. As protein: CAIKLGGDTEAFF.

The V gene is TRBV5-6, the J gene TRBJ2-1, with D perhaps TRBD2 (5 bases). The germline V gene encodes CDR1 SGHDT and CDR2 YYEEEE. Trimming shortened V by 0 bases and J by 4 bases, and 14 bases separated the two germline ends. CDR3 length: 16 amino acids. The CDR3 DNA reads TGTGCCAGCAGCTTGGAGGCCAGACTACCTTACAATGAGCAGTTCTTC. Translation: CASSLEARLPYNEQFF.